These 8 T cell receptor beta chains originate from one sample sequenced in a study of blood T cell repertoires in COVID-19. Libraries were prepared by immunoSEQ multiplex PCR; TCRdb keeps only in-frame clonotypes and omits some of them. The table includes 200,000 to 250,000 clones, nearly 90% detected once. What was sequenced was PBMCs or T cells enriched from blood (not recorded which). The receptors were gathered from a man aged 25 to 45 who had recovered from COVID-19.

This rearrangement joins TRBV7-9 to TRBJ1-3; D is uncertain. Germline V gives CDR1 SEHNR, CDR2 FQNEAQ (reference sequence). Trimming shortened V by 3 bases and J by 4 bases, and 19 bases separated the two germline ends. The CDR3 is made up of 17 amino acids. The CDR3 bases are TGTGCCAGCAGCTTCATAACCGGGATCCACTCCGGAAACACCATATATTTT. Translating it yields CASSFITGIHSGNTIYF.

CDR3 loop: CASSSRKGRSLRGYTDTQYF. The CDR3 coding sequence is TGCGCCAGCAGCTCGAGGAAGGGTCGATCGTTGCGGGGCTACACAGATACGCAGTATTTT. V gene TRBV5-1 combines with J gene TRBJ2-3, with D maybe TRBD2 (6 bases). Trimming shortened V by 3 bases and J by 2 bases, and 28 bases separated the two germline ends. Germline loops: CDR1 SGHRS, CDR2 YFSETQ. This CDR3 is 20 amino acids long.

The sample holds one count of this clone. V and J are TRBV5-1 and TRBJ1-4, with D perhaps TRBD1 (5 bases). Per germline, CDR1 SGHRS and CDR2 YFSETQ. This CDR3 is 15 amino acids long. V was trimmed by 3 bases and J by 3 bases, leaving 12 bases between them. This chain's CDR3 is CASSSGGRANEKLFF. CDR3 coding DNA: TGCGCCAGCAGCTCCGGGGGTCGGGCTAATGAAAAACTGTTTTTT. The full variable domain, completed using reference TRBV5-1 and TRBJ1-4, is KAGVTQTPRYLIKTRGQQVTLSCSPISGHRSVSWYQQTPGQGLQFLFEYFSETQRNKGNFPGRFSGRQFSNSRSEMNVSTLELGDSALYLCASSSGGRANEKLFFGSGTQLSVL.

J is TRBJ1-1 and V is TRBV21-1; the table's D call, TRBD1, was not checked against the DNA. TRBV21-1 is a pseudogene segment. The CDR3 extends over 14 amino acids. This CDR3 reads CASIETGDVPEAFF. CDR3 sequence (DNA): TGTGCCAGCATCGAGACAGGGGATGTCCCTGAAGCTTTCTTT.

This clone was detected only a few times. This chain links TRBV6-7 with TRBJ1-6; tentative D call: TRBD1 (6 bases). TRBV6-7 is annotated as an ORF whose role is uncertain. V gave up 8 bases and J gave up 7 bases, with 24 bases separating them. The CDR3 covers 17 residues. The CDR3 nucleotides are TGTGCCAGCGCAGAGGGGGTCAGGATGGAACTGAATTCACCCCTCCACTTT. Translation: CASAEGVRMELNSPLHF.

V usage is TRBV7-2 and J usage is TRBJ2-3; D remains ambiguous. Trimming stripped 5 bases from V and 3 bases from J, with 12 bases between. CDR1 and CDR2 (germline): SGHTA, FQGNSA. The CDR3 has 14 residues. In DNA, the CDR3 is TGTGCCAGCAGCCCGACTTGGCAAACAGATACGCAGTATTTT. This codes for CASSPTWQTDTQYF. Using reference TRBV7-2 and TRBJ2-3 for the parts outside the CDR3, the full variable domain is GAGVSQSPSNKVTEKGKDVELRCDPISGHTALYWYRQSLGQGLEFLIYFQGNSAPDKSGLPSDRFSAERTGGSVSTLTIQRTQQEDSAVYLCASSPTWQTDTQYFGPGTRLTVL.

In this sample, this clone turned up once. This chain connects TRBV24-1 to TRBJ1-5; a weak D match, TRBD1 (5 bases). Germline V gene lookup returns CDR1 KGHDR and CDR2 SFDVKD. The germline V and J ends were trimmed by 4 bases and 3 bases, with 9 bases remaining between them. The CDR3 covers 14 residues. Written as DNA, the CDR3 is TGTGCCACCAGTGACCGGGGGGTCAATCAGCCCCAGCATTTT. Translated, it gives CATSDRGVNQPQHF.

The J gene is TRBJ1-5, the V gene TRBV7-3; D might be TRBD1 (6 bases). Germline V gene lookup returns CDR1 SGHTA and CDR2 FQGTGA. This CDR3 comprises 12 residues. V lost 9 bases, J lost 7 bases, and 13 bases lay in between. CDR3 sequence: CASTGTTQPQHF. DNA of the CDR3: TGTGCCAGTACCGGGACAACCCAGCCCCAGCATTTT. The variable domain in full, with the rest retrieved from reference TRBV7-3 and TRBJ1-5, is GAGVSQTPSNKVTEKGKYVELRCDPISGHTALYWYRQSLGQGPEFLIYFQGTGAADDSGLPNDRFFAVRPEGSVSTLKIQRTERGDSAVYLCASTGTTQPQHFGDGTRLSIL.